This record concerns one T cell receptor beta chain sequence. The CDR3 length is 15 residues. Trimming at V came to 5 bases and at J to 2 bases, leaving 3 bases not matched to a gene. Germline V gene sequence: CDR1 MRHNA, CDR2 SNTAGT. The sample is drawn from a study of technical replicates of blood from a handful of donors. Profiled with immunoSEQ multiplex PCR; TCRdb holds only in-frame clones, not every one. The sample gives about 62,000 clones, 80% to 90% of which show up once; 5.2% is in the top ten. This chain uses TRBV6-4 with TRBJ2-5, with TRBD2 matching 12 bases. The receptor was derived from a human donor in good health. Some clones in this sample may be carry-over from other donors' samples. Sequenced sample: PBMCs. The CDR3 sequence is CASSPGTSGQETQYF. DNA for the CDR3: TGTGCCAGCAGTCCAGGGACTAGCGGGCAAGAGACCCAGTACTTC.